Reported below is one TCR beta chain. The target antigen is unknown. At one boundary the junction diverges from the germline segment, which might be a read error. The entry originates in a study of Graves' ophthalmopathy and Graves' hyperthyroidism. Overall study findings and caveats: Blood also contained most of the expanded thyroid clonotypes above 0.001 frequency.

The CDR3 runs 15 residues. Germline V gene sequence: CDR1 SEHNR, CDR2 FQNEAQ (reference sequence). As the template, RNA transcripts were used to amplify TCR beta CDR3 regions. Investigators did first-round RT-PCR with HTBI primers, then second-round multiplex PCR. TCRdb independently ran MiXCR on the multiplex PCR reads; one entry per CDR3 protein. The sample records approximately 640,000 distinct CDR3 sequences, over 40% being singletons. The chain employs TRBV7-9 and TRBJ1-3; no reliable D call. The sequence was obtained from an adult man with Graves' ophthalmopathy. Sample: peripheral blood. The CDR3 coding sequence is TGTGCCAGCAGCGTAGCAACCACCGCCGGAAACACCATATATTTT. Protein sequence: CASSVATTAGNTIYF.